One and the same sample provided the 5 T cell receptor beta chains below, sequenced in a study of OX40 agonist ivuxolimab in advanced cancers. Method: immunoSEQ multiplex PCR; TCRdb's copy keeps in-frame clones and lacks some. The top ten clones hold around 14% of a sample with about 71,000 clones, around 94% of them seen once. The sample was CD4+ or CD8+ T cells sorted from blood, taken in a trial of the OX40 agonist ivuxolimab. The receptors come from an adult with an advanced solid tumor such as melanoma, head and neck, liver or kidney cancer.

This chain connects TRBV6-5 to TRBJ1-5; perhaps TRBD1 as D (6 bases). The germline V gene encodes CDR1 MNHEY and CDR2 SVGAGI. This CDR3 region has 15 residues. V was clipped by 4 bases and J by 2 bases, with 12 bases between them. Written as DNA, the CDR3 is TGTGCCAGCAGTTGGTCGAACAGGGGCAATCAGCCCCAGCATTTT. It specifies CASSWSNRGNQPQHF.

The chain recombines TRBV7-8 with TRBJ1-5; D is unclear. The CDR3 consists of 16 residues. With 4 bases removed from V and 0 bases from J, the gap between germline ends came to 13 bases. Germline CDR1 and CDR2: SGHVS and FQNEAQ. CDR3 protein: CASSSWTSDSNQPQHF. The CDR3 bases are TGTGCCAGCAGCTCGTGGACGTCTGATAGCAATCAGCCCCAGCATTTT.

This rearrangement joins TRBV6-1 to TRBJ1-4; D perhaps matches TRBD1 (5 bases). Germline V lookup: CDR1 MNHNS, CDR2 SASEGT. The CDR3 runs to 15 residues. The V gene lost 0 bases and the J gene lost 8 bases, with 13 bases spanning the gap. CDR3 in DNA: TGTGCCAGCAGTGAAGCGTACCAGGGTCTCGAAAAACTGTTTTTT. As protein: CASSEAYQGLEKLFF.

The gene calls are TRBV29-1 and TRBJ1-4; unclear D gene. Trimming cost V 0 bases and J 11 bases, with 19 bases left between them. From germline, CDR1 is SQVTM and CDR2 ANQGSEA. There are 15 residues in the CDR3. CDR3: CSVEEPGRAGPKLFF. The CDR3 DNA reads as TGCAGCGTTGAAGAACCGGGCCGGGCAGGACCGAAACTGTTTTTT.

Only one count was recorded for this clone. For the CDR3, the DNA is TGCGCCAGCAGCCCGGACATTAGGCACGGGGAGCTGTTTTTT. It translates to CASSPDIRHGELFF. This chain uses TRBV5-1 with TRBJ2-2; weak D call: TRBD1 (5 bases). The germline CDR1 and CDR2 sequences are SGHRS and YFSETQ. Trimming stripped 4 bases from V and 7 bases from J, with 14 bases between. The CDR3 extends over 14 amino acids.